This is a list of T cell receptor beta chains from one sample in a study of regulatory T cells in long-lasting Graves disease. A single record per CDR3 protein comes from TCRdb applying MiXCR to the multiplex PCR reads. The profile covers about 450,000 distinct CDR3 sequences, with less than 25% appearing a single time and approximately 25% taken by the ten largest. The specimen comprised peripheral blood mononuclear cells (PBMCs), sampled when the disease was refractory, from a patient treated with antithyroid drugs. These receptors all stem from a female donor with Graves disease. The CDR3 runs from the conserved cysteine through the conserved F or W. A D gene is named only where the DNA matches it firmly. A clone size is listed for some rows: how often the clone was seen (once, few, many), or a class if it is expanded.

TRBJ2-6,TRBV24-1,few,.,CATSDPTSVSGANVLTF,TGTGCCACCAGTGACCCGACATCTGTCTCTGGGGCCAACGTCCTGACTTTC
TRBJ1-6,TRBV19,few,.,CASSITGSDSPLHF,TGTGCCAGTAGTATCACAGGGTCGGATTCACCCCTCCACTTT
TRBJ2-5,TRBV20-1,many,.,CSAYGDKETQYF,TGCAGTGCTTATGGGGACAAAGAGACCCAGTACTTC
TRBJ1-2,TRBV6-1,many,TRBD1,CASSPGTGSGYTF,TGTGCCAGCAGTCCCGGGACAGGGAGTGGCTACACCTTC
TRBJ1-6,TRBV2,many,.,CAIERGSSYNSPLHF,TGTGCCATCGAAAGGGGAAGCTCCTATAATTCACCCCTCCACTTT
TRBJ1-4,TRBV12-3/TRBV12-4,many,.,CASTPGLGNEKLFF,TGTGCCAGCACCCCAGGGTTGGGGAATGAAAAACTGTTTTTT
TRBJ2-7,TRBV7-2,many,.,CASSLVSSSGEQYF,TGTGCCAGCAGCTTAGTCTCCTCTTCGGGAGAGCAGTACTTC
TRBJ1-5,TRBV6-1,.,.,CASIRNAISNQPQHF,TGTGCCAGCATCCGAAACGCGATTAGCAATCAGCCCCAGCATTTT
TRBJ2-1,TRBV7-2,once,TRBD2,CASSFGGVREQFF,TGTGCCAGCAGCTTTGGGGGGGTCCGGGAGCAGTTCTTC
TRBJ1-2,TRBV30,.,.,CAWKSLAGYGYTF,TGTGCCTGGAAATCACTTGCGGGCTATGGCTACACCTTC
TRBJ2-4,TRBV30,.,TRBD2,CAWSAGGAGTQNIQYF,TGTGCCTGGAGTGCAGGCGGAGCGGGGACCCAAAACATTCAGTACTTC
TRBJ1-1,TRBV24-1,many,.,CATSKANTEAFF,TGTGCCACCAGTAAAGCGAACACTGAAGCTTTCTTT
TRBJ1-1,TRBV30,many,.,CAWSVAWTTEAFF,TGTGCCTGGAGTGTTGCCTGGACGACTGAAGCTTTCTTT
TRBJ1-5,TRBV6-1,many,.,CASSGDRSSNQPQHF,TGTGCCAGCAGTGGAGACAGGTCGAGCAATCAGCCCCAGCATTTT
TRBJ1-1,TRBV7-6,.,.,CASSFPNSIEAFF,TGTGCCAGCAGCTTCCCTAACAGTATCGAAGCTTTCTTT
TRBJ1-1,TRBV7-2,few,.,CASSLGPARNTEAFF,TGTGCCAGCAGCTTAGGCCCGGCAAGGAACACTGAAGCTTTCTTT
TRBJ2-5,TRBV7-9,many,TRBD1,CASSLDGQARQETQYF,TGTGCCAGCAGCTTAGACGGACAGGCCCGCCAAGAGACCCAGTACTTC
TRBJ1-5,TRBV20-1,.,.,CSASLQGGGNQPQHF,TGCAGTGCTTCTCTACAGGGTGGGGGCAATCAGCCCCAGCATTTT